The rows below give T cell receptor beta chains drawn from one sample of a study of T cells in Graves' hyperthyroidism and ophthalmopathy. Via MiXCR, TCRdb re-called the multiplex PCR reads, giving one row per CDR3 protein. Here the sample spans roughly 660,000 distinct CDR3 sequences, around a sixth being singletons. Source material: blood. Receptors originate from a man aged 45-65 years with Graves' hyperthyroidism. The CDR3 runs from the conserved cysteine through the conserved F or W. The D gene is left open where the match is weak. Part of the rows lack a size; the others show once, few, many or a class for expanded clones.

abundance: many
len: 14
d_gene: NA
v_gene: TRBV2
j_gene: TRBJ1-5
CDR3aa: CASSEIVRNQPQHF
CDR3nt: TGTGCCAGCAGTGAAATCGTACGCAATCAGCCCCAGCATTTT

abundance: few
len: 14
d_gene: NA
v_gene: TRBV18
j_gene: TRBJ1-1
CDR3aa: CASVQQGGNTEAFF
CDR3nt: TGTGCCAGCGTACAGCAGGGCGGGAACACTGAAGCTTTCTTT

abundance: few
len: 15
d_gene: NA
v_gene: TRBV6-1
j_gene: TRBJ2-7
CDR3aa: CASSTAASRGLGQYF
CDR3nt: TGTGCCAGCAGTACTGCGGCTAGCAGGGGTCTAGGGCAGTACTTC

abundance: NA
len: 13
d_gene: NA
v_gene: TRBV29-1
j_gene: TRBJ2-1
CDR3aa: CSVEDTVLDEQFF
CDR3nt: TGCAGCGTTGAAGACACGGTTTTGGATGAGCAGTTCTTC

abundance: once
len: 16
d_gene: TRBD2
v_gene: TRBV10-3
j_gene: TRBJ2-7
CDR3aa: CAISGGGRVPYYEQYF
CDR3nt: TGTGCCATCAGTGGGGGCGGGAGGGTCCCTTACTACGAGCAGTACTTC

abundance: few
len: 14
d_gene: NA
v_gene: TRBV9
j_gene: TRBJ2-2
CDR3aa: CASSSKLNTGELFF
CDR3nt: TGTGCCAGCAGCTCCAAGTTGAACACCGGGGAGCTGTTTTTT

abundance: NA
len: 14
d_gene: NA
v_gene: TRBV6-1
j_gene: TRBJ2-4
CDR3aa: CASSDGTAKNIQYF
CDR3nt: TGTGCCAGCAGTGACGGGACAGCCAAAAACATTCAGTACTTC

abundance: few
len: 15
d_gene: TRBD2
v_gene: TRBV14
j_gene: TRBJ2-3
CDR3aa: CASSANSGSADTQYF
CDR3nt: TGTGCCAGCAGCGCCAATAGCGGGAGTGCAGATACGCAGTATTTT

abundance: few
len: 15
d_gene: NA
v_gene: TRBV7-6
j_gene: TRBJ2-3
CDR3aa: CASSSTGLFTDTQYF
CDR3nt: TGTGCCAGCAGCTCTACGGGACTTTTCACAGATACGCAGTATTTT

abundance: NA
len: 14
d_gene: NA
v_gene: TRBV3-1
j_gene: TRBJ2-3
CDR3aa: CASSQEELEDTQYF
CDR3nt: TGTGCCAGCAGCCAAGAAGAACTAGAAGATACGCAGTATTTT

abundance: few
len: 17
d_gene: NA
v_gene: TRBV19
j_gene: TRBJ1-2
CDR3aa: CASSISIMTDSSYGYTF
CDR3nt: TGTGCCAGTAGTATCTCTATTATGACGGACAGCTCCTATGGCTACACCTTC

abundance: NA
len: 15
d_gene: TRBD2
v_gene: TRBV6-1
j_gene: TRBJ2-3
CDR3aa: CASKASGSPADTQYF
CDR3nt: TGTGCCAGCAAGGCTAGCGGGAGCCCCGCAGATACGCAGTATTTT

abundance: NA
len: 14
d_gene: TRBD2
v_gene: TRBV3-1
j_gene: TRBJ2-1
CDR3aa: CASSQGFTSEGQFF
CDR3nt: TGTGCCAGCAGCCAAGGGTTCACTAGCGAGGGGCAGTTCTTC

abundance: few
len: 14
d_gene: NA
v_gene: TRBV20-1
j_gene: TRBJ2-7
CDR3aa: CSARDSGWAYEQYF
CDR3nt: TGCAGTGCTAGGGACAGCGGGTGGGCCTACGAGCAGTACTTC

abundance: NA
len: 12
d_gene: NA
v_gene: TRBV7-9
j_gene: TRBJ2-7
CDR3aa: CATGAGTYEQYF
CDR3nt: TGTGCCACCGGCGCCGGGACCTACGAGCAGTACTTC

abundance: many
len: 13
d_gene: TRBD1
v_gene: TRBV30
j_gene: TRBJ2-7
CDR3aa: CAWSEGAFYEQYF
CDR3nt: TGTGCCTGGAGTGAGGGGGCGTTCTACGAGCAGTACTTC

abundance: few
len: 14
d_gene: NA
v_gene: TRBV30
j_gene: TRBJ2-7
CDR3aa: CAWGPGATSYEQYF
CDR3nt: TGTGCCTGGGGACCCGGGGCCACCTCCTACGAGCAGTACTTC

abundance: few
len: 11
d_gene: NA
v_gene: TRBV25-1
j_gene: TRBJ2-1
CDR3aa: CASRRGSEQFF
CDR3nt: TGTGCCAGCCGCCGCGGGTCTGAGCAGTTCTTC

abundance: NA
len: 15
d_gene: TRBD1
v_gene: TRBV9
j_gene: TRBJ1-2
CDR3aa: CASSERDRGNYGYTF
CDR3nt: TGTGCCAGCAGCGAACGTGACAGGGGGAACTATGGCTACACCTTC

abundance: NA
len: 11
d_gene: NA
v_gene: TRBV7-8
j_gene: TRBJ2-7
CDR3aa: CASSSRDLRYF
CDR3nt: TGTGCCAGCAGCTCGAGGGACTTGCGGTACTTC

abundance: many
len: 14
d_gene: TRBD1
v_gene: TRBV2
j_gene: TRBJ2-7
CDR3aa: CASSGQGVADEQYF
CDR3nt: TGTGCCAGCAGCGGACAGGGGGTGGCAGACGAGCAGTACTTC

abundance: few
len: 13
d_gene: NA
v_gene: TRBV6-5
j_gene: TRBJ2-4
CDR3aa: CASSYSMGDIQYF
CDR3nt: TGTGCCAGCAGTTACTCTATGGGGGACATTCAGTACTTC

abundance: NA
len: 16
d_gene: TRBD1
v_gene: TRBV5-8
j_gene: TRBJ1-1
CDR3aa: CASSLPGQGANTEAFF
CDR3nt: TGTGCCAGCAGCCTCCCGGGACAGGGGGCGAACACTGAAGCTTTCTTT

abundance: many
len: 13
d_gene: NA
v_gene: TRBV27
j_gene: TRBJ1-6
CDR3aa: CASSSGGNSPLHF
CDR3nt: TGTGCCAGCAGTTCCGGAGGTAATTCACCCCTCCACTTT

abundance: many
len: 14
d_gene: NA
v_gene: TRBV12-5
j_gene: TRBJ2-3
CDR3aa: CASGLGTLGDTQYF
CDR3nt: TGTGCTAGTGGTTTGGGAACTCTTGGAGATACGCAGTATTTT

abundance: many
len: 15
d_gene: TRBD2
v_gene: TRBV11-1
j_gene: TRBJ2-7
CDR3aa: CASSLNSGASYEQYF
CDR3nt: TGTGCCAGCAGCTTAAATAGCGGGGCCTCCTACGAGCAGTACTTC

abundance: few
len: 13
d_gene: NA
v_gene: TRBV27
j_gene: TRBJ2-7
CDR3aa: CASSFAYGYEQYF
CDR3nt: TGTGCCAGCAGTTTCGCTTATGGCTACGAGCAGTACTTC

abundance: many
len: 13
d_gene: TRBD1
v_gene: TRBV25-1
j_gene: TRBJ1-4
CDR3aa: CASSGQGGEKLFF
CDR3nt: TGTGCCAGCAGTGGACAGGGTGGGGAAAAACTGTTTTTT

abundance: NA
len: 14
d_gene: NA
v_gene: TRBV2
j_gene: TRBJ1-1
CDR3aa: CASTSRDTNTEAFF
CDR3nt: TGTGCCAGCACCAGTCGAGACACGAACACTGAAGCTTTCTTT

abundance: many
len: 15
d_gene: NA
v_gene: TRBV6-5
j_gene: TRBJ1-1
CDR3aa: CASSYNRGLNTEAFF
CDR3nt: TGTGCCAGCAGTTACAACCGGGGGCTGAACACTGAAGCTTTCTTT

abundance: few
len: 14
d_gene: TRBD2
v_gene: TRBV9
j_gene: TRBJ2-1
CDR3aa: CASSAGLGNNEQFF
CDR3nt: TGTGCCAGCAGCGCGGGACTAGGGAACAATGAGCAGTTCTTC

abundance: many
len: 14
d_gene: TRBD1
v_gene: TRBV27
j_gene: TRBJ2-7
CDR3aa: CASRAGQGPYEQYF
CDR3nt: TGTGCCAGCAGGGCGGGACAGGGGCCCTACGAGCAGTACTTC

abundance: few
len: 15
d_gene: TRBD2
v_gene: TRBV7-8
j_gene: TRBJ2-7
CDR3aa: CASSPSAGGPYEQYF
CDR3nt: TGTGCCAGCAGCCCGTCAGCGGGAGGGCCCTACGAGCAGTACTTC

abundance: many
len: 16
d_gene: TRBD1
v_gene: TRBV27
j_gene: TRBJ2-7
CDR3aa: CASSLSGRQGEYEQYF
CDR3nt: TGTGCCAGCAGTTTATCGGGGAGACAGGGGGAGTACGAGCAGTACTTC

abundance: NA
len: 14
d_gene: NA
v_gene: TRBV7-9
j_gene: TRBJ2-5
CDR3aa: CASRDRDTQETQYF
CDR3nt: TGTGCCAGCAGAGACCGGGACACCCAAGAGACCCAGTACTTC

abundance: few
len: 15
d_gene: NA
v_gene: TRBV7-3
j_gene: TRBJ1-6
CDR3aa: CASSLLGQGSSPLHF
CDR3nt: TGTGCCAGCAGCTTATTGGGACAAGGGAGTTCACCCCTCCACTTT